The clone carrying this T cell receptor beta chain was seen a single time. Its target is unknown. V dropped 4 bases and J dropped 0 bases, with 8 bases sitting between them. CDR3 length: 15 amino acids. Germline V CDR1 and CDR2: SGHDT, YYEEEE. These data belong to a study of cytomegalovirus exposure and HLA in healthy donors. Whole-study results and caveats: In a later analysis, CMV-associated beta chains were mostly HLA-associated, it appeared. Reportedly, cytomegalovirus status was diagnosed with high sensitivity and specificity.

PCR employed 60 Vbeta and 13 Jbeta primers. Assay used: immunoSEQ multiplex PCR; TCRdb lists only in-frame clones, some missing. The sample shows around 63,000 clones, about 79% of them seen only once. This TCR derives from a man aged 55 to 70 in good health and CMV-seropositive. Sequenced material: PBMCs. The chain is built from TRBV5-6 and TRBJ2-6, with a weak D call TRBD1 (6 bases). This CDR3 is CASSPQGSGANVLTF. Here the CDR3 DNA reads TGTGCCAGCAGCCCACAGGGCTCTGGGGCCAACGTCCTGACTTTC.